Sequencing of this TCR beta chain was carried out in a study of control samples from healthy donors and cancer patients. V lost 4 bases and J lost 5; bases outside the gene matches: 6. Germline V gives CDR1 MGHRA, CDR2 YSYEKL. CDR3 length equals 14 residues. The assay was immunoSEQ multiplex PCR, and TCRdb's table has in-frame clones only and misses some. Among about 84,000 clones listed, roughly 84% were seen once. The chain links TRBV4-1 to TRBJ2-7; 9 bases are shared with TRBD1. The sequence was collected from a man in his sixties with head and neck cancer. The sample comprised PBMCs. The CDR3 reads CASSLGTGIDEQYF. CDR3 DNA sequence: TGCGCCAGCAGCCTCGGGACAGGGATCGACGAGCAGTACTTC.